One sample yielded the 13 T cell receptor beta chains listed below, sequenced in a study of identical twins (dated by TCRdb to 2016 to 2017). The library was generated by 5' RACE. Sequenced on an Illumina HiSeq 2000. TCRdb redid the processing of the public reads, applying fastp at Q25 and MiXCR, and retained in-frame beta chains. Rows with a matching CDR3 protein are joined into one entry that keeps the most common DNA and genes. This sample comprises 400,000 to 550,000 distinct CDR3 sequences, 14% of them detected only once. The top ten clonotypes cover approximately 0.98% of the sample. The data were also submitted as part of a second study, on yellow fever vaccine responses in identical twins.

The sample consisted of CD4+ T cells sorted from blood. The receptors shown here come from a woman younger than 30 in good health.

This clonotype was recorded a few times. The CDR3 DNA is TGTGCCAGCAGCTTGGGGTCCCAGGGGCGCTCCTACGAGCAGTACTTC. It translates to CASSLGSQGRSYEQYF. The chain carries TRBV7-2 and TRBJ2-7; the D gene is possibly TRBD1 (6 bases). This CDR3 contains 16 residues. Trimming cost V 3 bases and J 0 bases, with 15 bases left between them. Germline V CDR1 and CDR2: SGHTA, FQGNSA.

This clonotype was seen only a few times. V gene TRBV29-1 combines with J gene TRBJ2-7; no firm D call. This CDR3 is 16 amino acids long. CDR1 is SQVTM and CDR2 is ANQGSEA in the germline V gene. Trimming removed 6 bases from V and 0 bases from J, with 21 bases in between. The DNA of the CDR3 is TGCAGCGTGCTCAAAGGCCACATCTCGAGCTCCTACGAGCAGTACTTC. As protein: CSVLKGHISSSYEQYF.

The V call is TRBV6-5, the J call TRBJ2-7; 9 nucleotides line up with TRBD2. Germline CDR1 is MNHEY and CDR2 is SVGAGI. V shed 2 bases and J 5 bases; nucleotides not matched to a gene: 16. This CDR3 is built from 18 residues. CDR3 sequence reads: CASSYASTVSGSRHEQYF. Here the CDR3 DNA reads TGTGCCAGCAGTTACGCCTCGACCGTTAGCGGGAGTCGACACGAGCAGTACTTC.

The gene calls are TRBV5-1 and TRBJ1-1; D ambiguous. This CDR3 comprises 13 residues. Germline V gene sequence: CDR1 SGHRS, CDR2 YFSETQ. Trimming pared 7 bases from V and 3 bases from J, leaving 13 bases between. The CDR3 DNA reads TGCGCCAGCTCCATGACAAGGGACACTGAAGCTTTCTTT. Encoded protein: CASSMTRDTEAFF.

The CDR3 is CASSQDWSNGAFF. CDR3 nucleotides: TGTGCCAGCAGCCAAGATTGGTCAAATGGGGCTTTCTTT. The J gene is TRBJ1-1, the V gene TRBV3-1, with D unclear. The CDR3 loop spans 13 amino acids. V lost 0 bases and J lost 11, with 13 bases in between. Germline CDR1 and CDR2: LGHDT and YNNKEL (reference sequence).

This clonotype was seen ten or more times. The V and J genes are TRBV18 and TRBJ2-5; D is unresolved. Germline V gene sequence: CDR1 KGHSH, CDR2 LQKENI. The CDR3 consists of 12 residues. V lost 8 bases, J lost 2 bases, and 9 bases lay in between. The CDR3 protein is CASSPGQETQYF. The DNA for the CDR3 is TGTGCCAGCAGTCCGGGTCAAGAGACCCAGTACTTC.

CDR3 region: CASSLGTGSVFEKLFF. The CDR3 nucleotides are TGTGCCAGCAGCCTAGGGACAGGGTCGGTCTTTGAAAAACTGTTTTTT. The chain recombines TRBV7-9 with TRBJ1-4, with TRBD1 matching over 9 bases. Germline V lookup: CDR1 SEHNR, CDR2 FQNEAQ (reference sequence). The ends lost 5 bases at V and 7 bases at J; junction bases unmatched: 11. The CDR3 loop spans 16 amino acids.

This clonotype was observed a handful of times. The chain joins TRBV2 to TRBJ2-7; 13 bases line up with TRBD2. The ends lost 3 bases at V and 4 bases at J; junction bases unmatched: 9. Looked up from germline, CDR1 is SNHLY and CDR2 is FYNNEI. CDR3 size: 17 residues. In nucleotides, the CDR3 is TGTGCCAGCAGTGATAAACCCTGGACTAGCGGGAGATACGAGCAGTACTTC. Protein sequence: CASSDKPWTSGRYEQYF. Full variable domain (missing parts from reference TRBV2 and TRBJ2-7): EPEVTQTPSHQVTQMGQEVILRCVPISNHLYFYWYRQILGQKVEFLVSFYNNEISEKSEIFDDQFSVERPDGSNFTLKIRSTKLEDSAMYFCASSDKPWTSGRYEQYFGPGTRLTVT.

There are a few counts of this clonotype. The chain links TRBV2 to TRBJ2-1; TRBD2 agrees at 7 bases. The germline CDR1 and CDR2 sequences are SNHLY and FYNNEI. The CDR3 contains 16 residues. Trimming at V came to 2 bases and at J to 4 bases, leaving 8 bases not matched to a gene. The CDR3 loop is CASSELATGGYNEQFF. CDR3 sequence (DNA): TGTGCCAGCAGTGAACTCGCCACGGGGGGATACAATGAGCAGTTCTTC.

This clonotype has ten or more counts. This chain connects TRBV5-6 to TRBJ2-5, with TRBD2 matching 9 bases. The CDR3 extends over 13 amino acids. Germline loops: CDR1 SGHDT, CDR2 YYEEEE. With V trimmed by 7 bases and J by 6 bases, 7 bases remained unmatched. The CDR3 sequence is CASGRAGGKTQYF. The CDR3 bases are TGTGCCAGCGGTAGAGCGGGAGGAAAGACCCAGTACTTC.

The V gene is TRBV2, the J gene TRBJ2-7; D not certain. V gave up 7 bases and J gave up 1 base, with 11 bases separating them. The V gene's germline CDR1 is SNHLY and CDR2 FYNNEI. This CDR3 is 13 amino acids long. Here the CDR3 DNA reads TGTGCCAGCAATAATGACGCGTCCTACGAGCAGTACTTC. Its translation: CASNNDASYEQYF.

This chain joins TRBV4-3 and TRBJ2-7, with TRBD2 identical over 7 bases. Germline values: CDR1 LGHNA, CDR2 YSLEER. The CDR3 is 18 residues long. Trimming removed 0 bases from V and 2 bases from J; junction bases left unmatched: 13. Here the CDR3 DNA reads TGCGCCAGCAGCCAAGATCTCGGGGCTAGCGGCTTTCCCTACGAGCAGTACTTC. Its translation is CASSQDLGASGFPYEQYF.

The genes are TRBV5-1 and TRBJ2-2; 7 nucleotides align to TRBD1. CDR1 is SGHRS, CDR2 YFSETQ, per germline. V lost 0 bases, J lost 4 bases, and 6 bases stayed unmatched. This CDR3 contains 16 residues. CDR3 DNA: TGCGCCAGCAGCTTGGAGGACAGGAGAGGCACCGGGGAGCTGTTTTTT. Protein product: CASSLEDRRGTGELFF.